The rows below give T cell receptor beta chains drawn from one sample of a study of Graves' ophthalmopathy and Graves' hyperthyroidism. TCRdb re-analysed the multiplex PCR reads in MiXCR, keeping a single row per CDR3 protein. The sample shows 350,000 to 400,000 distinct CDR3 sequences, 15% of them seen only once. The specimen sequenced was peripheral blood. These receptors were obtained from a woman younger than 35 with stable Graves' hyperthyroidism. Each CDR3 is given with its conserved first and last residue. A D gene is named only where the DNA matches it firmly. Clone size is not always given. Where it is, it says once, few, many or a class for expanded clones.

d_gene	v_gene	j_gene	abundance	CDR3nt	CDR3aa
TRBD2	TRBV7-3	TRBJ2-2	.	TGTGCCAGCAGGCGGGCTAGCGGGGGGAACACCGGGGAGCTGTTTTTT	CASRRASGGNTGELFF
.	TRBV19	TRBJ1-2	many	TGTGCCAGTATGACAGAGCCTAACTATGGCTACACCTTC	CASMTEPNYGYTF
.	TRBV6-5	TRBJ1-6	many	TGTGCCAGCAGGTATCACAGAGAAAATTCACCCCTCCACTTT	CASRYHRENSPLHF
.	TRBV20-1	TRBJ2-2	many	TGCAGTGCTAGGGGGACGGAGACCGGGGAGCTGTTTTTT	CSARGTETGELFF
TRBD1	TRBV6-4	TRBJ2-3	.	TGTGCCAGCACCAATGCGGGACAGGCCGACGGGGGAGTCTTATCGGATACGCAGTATTTT	CASTNAGQADGGVLSDTQYF
.	TRBV6-5	TRBJ2-5	many	TGTGCCAGCAGTTACTCGCCAGGGTCGAGGGAGACCCAGTACTTC	CASSYSPGSRETQYF
.	TRBV7-9	TRBJ2-7	.	TGTGCCAGCAGCTCGCAGGGGTCAAACTACGACGAGCAGTACTTC	CASSSQGSNYDEQYF
.	TRBV5-5	TRBJ2-7	many	TGTGCCAGCAGCTTGGATGCCAGGGTCGGATCCTACGAGCAGTACTTC	CASSLDARVGSYEQYF
.	TRBV7-9	TRBJ2-7	many	TGTGCCAGCAGCCCAGACAAATCCTACGAGCAGTACTTC	CASSPDKSYEQYF
TRBD1	TRBV12-3/TRBV12-4	TRBJ2-7	many	TGTGCCAGCAGTCTAGGACAGGGGCATGTCTACGAGCAGTACTTC	CASSLGQGHVYEQYF
.	TRBV6-5	TRBJ2-2	many	TGTGCCAGCAGCTTAGGGGTGATGGGAACCGGGGAGCTGTTTTTT	CASSLGVMGTGELFF
.	TRBV5-1	TRBJ1-2	many	TGCGCCAGCAGCTTGTCGGCAGGGGCCGAACTATATGGCTACACCTTC	CASSLSAGAELYGYTF
.	TRBV6-1	TRBJ2-4	few	TGTGCCAGCAGTGAGGGACAAGAAAACATTCAGTACTTC	CASSEGQENIQYF
.	TRBV29-1	TRBJ1-2	many	TGCAGCGTTGACTCAGGGGCCTATGGCTACACCTTC	CSVDSGAYGYTF
.	TRBV6-5	TRBJ2-2	many	TGTGCCAGCAGTTACCAAAGGGTTAGAGGGACCGGGGAGCTGTTTTTT	CASSYQRVRGTGELFF
.	TRBV11-2	TRBJ2-7	many	TGTGCCAGCAGCGGATACAGGGATGGGGAGCAGTACTTC	CASSGYRDGEQYF
.	TRBV7-2	TRBJ2-7	many	TGTGCCAGCAGCTTAGCTCTCGACGAGCAGTACTTC	CASSLALDEQYF
.	TRBV7-8	TRBJ1-5	many	TGTGCCAGCAGCCCTAGGGACCCCGGTGGTAGTCAGCCCCAGCATTTT	CASSPRDPGGSQPQHF
.	TRBV5-1	TRBJ2-2	.	TGCGCCAGCAGCCGCGGGACAGCATTCCTCGGTGCCGGGGAGCTGTTTTTT	CASSRGTAFLGAGELFF
TRBD1	TRBV4-1	TRBJ1-2	.	TGCGCCAGCAGCCTCGACAGGGCGTCGGGCTATGGCTACACCTTC	CASSLDRASGYGYTF
.	TRBV12-3/TRBV12-4	TRBJ2-2	many	TGTGCCAGCACCAAAAGTCAGGGAGTGGCCGGGGAGCTGTTTTTT	CASTKSQGVAGELFF
TRBD1	TRBV6-1	TRBJ2-5	many	TGTGCCAGCAGTGCAGCGGCCGGGACAGGGCTTGAGACCCAGTACTTC	CASSAAAGTGLETQYF
TRBD1	TRBV12-3/TRBV12-4	TRBJ1-5	many	TGTGCCAGCAGTGGACAGGGCAATCAGCCCCAGCATTTT	CASSGQGNQPQHF
.	TRBV4-2	TRBJ2-2	.	TGTGCCAGCAGCCAGGAATCGAGGGGATCCCTTCCCGGGGAGCTGTTTTTT	CASSQESRGSLPGELFF
.	TRBV6-1	TRBJ1-5	many	TGTGCCAGCCACCCAGGGACCACCAATCAGCCCCAGCATTTT	CASHPGTTNQPQHF
.	TRBV6-2/TRBV6-3	TRBJ1-2	many	TGTGCCAGCAGTTACATTCGGGAGACCTATGGCTACACCTTC	CASSYIRETYGYTF
.	TRBV20-1	TRBJ1-1	many	TGCAGTGCTAGTAGTAGCAACACTGAAGCTTTCTTT	CSASSSNTEAFF
TRBD1	TRBV7-2	TRBJ1-2	many	TGTGCCAGCAGCCCGACAGGGGCAGACTATGGCTACACCTTC	CASSPTGADYGYTF
TRBD2	TRBV20-1	TRBJ2-5	.	TGCAGTGCTAGAGAATCTAGCGGGGGGCCCGGCAGGGCCCAGTACTTC	CSARESSGGPGRAQYF
TRBD1	TRBV19	TRBJ1-2	many	TGTGCCAGTAGTCGCCCTGGACAGGGGACGGGGGGCTACACCTTC	CASSRPGQGTGGYTF
TRBD1	TRBV25-1	TRBJ2-2	many	TGTGCCAGCAGTGGGAACAGGGGGCTAACCCTTGACTCGAACACCGGGGAGCTGTTTTTT	CASSGNRGLTLDSNTGELFF
.	TRBV19	TRBJ1-1	many	TGTGCCAGTAACGACGACGGGAACACTGAAGCTTTCTTT	CASNDDGNTEAFF
.	TRBV9	TRBJ2-5	.	TGTGCCAGCAGCGTAGGGCCCAGTCAAGAGACCCAGTACTTC	CASSVGPSQETQYF
.	TRBV10-2	TRBJ1-2	many	TGCGCCAGCAGTGTTGCGAGCTATGGCTACACCTTC	CASSVASYGYTF
.	TRBV4-1	TRBJ1-2	.	TGCGCCAGCAGCCAAGATCGGGGGGCATATGGCTACACCTTC	CASSQDRGAYGYTF
TRBD2	TRBV28	TRBJ2-7	.	TGTGCCAGCAGACCACCGGGACTATCCTCGAATGCCTACGAGCAGTACTTC	CASRPPGLSSNAYEQYF
.	TRBV14	TRBJ1-2	many	TGTGCCAGCAGCCCTCCTCGGGGTAACTATGGCTACACCTTC	CASSPPRGNYGYTF
.	TRBV20-1	TRBJ1-1	many	TGCAGTGCTAGAGATGGGGACCTGGGCGCTGAAGCTTTCTTT	CSARDGDLGAEAFF